A single sample gave rise to the 22 T cell receptor beta chains below, sequenced in a study of glioma-infiltrating T cells. TCR alpha and beta CDR3 regions were amplified from RNA using iRepertoire nested multiplex PCR. TCRdb reprocessed the multiplex PCR reads with MiXCR, giving one entry per CDR3 protein. Here the sample spans about 93,000 distinct CDR3 sequences, roughly 37% being singletons. Sequencing was done on a sample of glioma tissue, nonneoplastic brain tissue, or PBMCs (not recorded which). The receptors originated from a human donor with low-grade glioma or glioblastoma, undergoing nonglioma brain surgery, or in good health (not recorded which).

This clonotype was recorded once. This clone may be a read error of a much larger clone one base away. The V call is TRBV18, the J call TRBJ2-7; D is uncertain. With the DNA end fitting TRBJ2-5 better, the J assignment may be wrong. There are 12 residues in the CDR3. The germline CDR1 and CDR2 sequences are KGHSH and LQKENI. CDR3 bases: TGTGCCAGCTCACCTATGGGTTGGACCCAGTACTTC. This encodes CASSPMGWTQYF.

Details on this clonotype: A read error may explain this, as a much larger clone is one base away. The conserved phenylalanine or tryptophan is not found at the CDR3 terminus, so this likely reflects a read error. The CDR3 nucleotides read TGCGCCAGCAGTTTGGACGGTTCTTATACAAATGAGCAGTTCCTC. Its translation is CASSLDGSYTNEQFL. The rearrangement links TRBV5-1 to TRBJ2-1; the D is unclear. The V gene's germline CDR1 is SGHRS and CDR2 YFSETQ. CDR3 length equals 15 residues.

This clonotype was seen at least ten times. The J gene is TRBJ2-6, the V gene TRBV2; 8 bases fit TRBD1. With 8 bases clipped from V and 1 base from J, the junction kept 7 bases outside the gene matches. Germline V CDR1 and CDR2: SNHLY, FYNNEI. The CDR3 consists of 16 residues. The CDR3 is CASLDRGFSGANVLTF. The CDR3 DNA reads as TGTGCCAGCCTAGACAGGGGTTTTTCTGGGGCCAACGTCCTGACTTTC.

This clonotype was seen many times. The genes are TRBV5-1 and TRBJ2-1; tentative D call: TRBD2 (5 bases). CDR3 length equals 16 residues. V shed 0 bases and J shed 5 bases, with 15 bases lying between them. Germline CDR1 is SGHRS and CDR2 is YFSETQ. CDR3 coding DNA: TGCGCCAGCAGCTTGGCCATAATAGCGAGAGACAATGAGCAGTTCTTC. It yields the protein CASSLAIIARDNEQFF. The full variable domain, with the rest looked up from reference TRBV5-1 and TRBJ2-1, is KAGVTQTPRYLIKTRGQQVTLSCSPISGHRSVSWYQQTPGQGLQFLFEYFSETQRNKGNFPGRFSGRQFSNSRSEMNVSTLELGDSALYLCASSLAIIARDNEQFFGPGTRLTVL.

With regard to this clonotype: One junction end does not reproduce the germline sequence, and a read error may be involved. The V call is TRBV20-1, the J call TRBJ2-3; no clear D. In germline, CDR1 is DFQATT, CDR2 SNEGSKA (reference sequence). The CDR3 sequence is 17 residues long. The CDR3 region is CSASIAMGSRGTDTQYF. The CDR3 DNA reads as TGCAGTGCTAGTATTGCTATGGGCAGTCGTGGCACAGATACGCAGTACTTT.

In DNA form, the CDR3 reads TGCGCCAGCATGGGACAGTTCTACGAGCAGTTCTTC. It is translated as CASMGQFYEQFF. The chain links TRBV4-1 to TRBJ2-1; 7 bases agree with TRBD1. The germline V gene has CDR1 MGHRA and CDR2 YSYEKL. The length of the CDR3 is 12 residues. The J segment lost 10 bases and the V segment lost 7 bases, leaving 7 bases of the junction unmatched.

This clonotype was recorded at least ten times. The chain couples TRBV7-2 to TRBJ2-3; D possibly uses TRBD1 or TRBD2 (6 bases each). CDR3 size: 16 residues. Trimming pared 6 bases from V and 3 bases from J, leaving 19 bases between. CDR1 is SGHTA, CDR2 FQGNSA, per germline. CDR3 protein: CASSRRLGGSTDTQYF. CDR3 DNA: TGTGCCAGCAGTAGACGCTTAGGGGGGTCTACAGATACGCAGTATTTT.

In its sample, this clonotype was seen many times. V gene TRBV24-1 combines with J gene TRBJ2-2; D is unclear. Germline CDR1 is KGHDR and CDR2 is SFDVKD. Trimming left V 3 bases short and J 5 bases short, with 12 bases between. This CDR3 contains 15 residues. The CDR3 sequence: CATSDPGRSTGELFF. The CDR3 bases are TGTGCCACCAGTGATCCCGGGCGATCGACCGGGGAGCTGTTTTTT.

This clonotype was counted at least ten times. V is TRBV4-1 and J is TRBJ1-1; 8 bases agree with TRBD1. Germline-derived CDR1 and CDR2 are MGHRA and YSYEKL. This CDR3 is built from 15 residues. V gave up 2 bases and J gave up 1 base; unmatched junction bases: 3. The CDR3 protein is CASSQQGAWNTEAFF. CDR3 nucleotide sequence: TGCGCCAGCAGCCAACAGGGGGCTTGGAACACTGAAGCTTTCTTT.

CDR3 residues: CASSRNRGDEQFF. Written as DNA, the CDR3 is TGTGCCAGCAGTCGAAACAGGGGGGATGAGCAGTTCTTC. The chain joins TRBV27 to TRBJ2-1; TRBD1 agrees at 8 bases. Germline loops: CDR1 MNHEY, CDR2 SMNVEV (reference sequence). The CDR3 runs 13 residues. V lost 5 bases, J lost 8 bases, and 5 bases stayed unmatched.

This clonotype was found many times. The CDR3 loop reads CATSGGSFSNQPQHF. CDR3 DNA: TGTGCCACCAGTGGCGGCAGTTTTAGCAATCAGCCCCAGCATTTT. The J gene is TRBJ1-5, the V gene TRBV24-1; D not certain. The CDR3 is made up of 15 amino acids. Germline assignment: CDR1 KGHDR and CDR2 SFDVKD. V dropped 5 bases and J dropped 0 bases, with 10 bases sitting between them.

The J gene is TRBJ2-1, the V gene TRBV2, with 12 bases that match TRBD2. The V gene end was trimmed by 6 bases and the J gene end by 10 bases; junction bases not matched to a gene: 10. Germline values: CDR1 SNHLY, CDR2 FYNNEI. This CDR3 comprises 15 residues. The CDR3 bases are TGTGCCAGCAGCCCACTAGCGGGGGGCCTAGGCGAGCAGTTCTTC. Encoded protein: CASSPLAGGLGEQFF.

This clonotype was detected ten times or more. CDR3 bases: TGTGCCAGCAGCTTAGTTGGGACTAGCGAGGCCGAGCAGTACTTC. Encoded protein: CASSLVGTSEAEQYF. This chain joins TRBV7-3 and TRBJ2-7; TRBD2 matches 10 bases. The germline V gene encodes CDR1 SGHTA and CDR2 FQGTGA. J gave up 6 bases and V 2 bases, and 7 bases lay outside the gene matches. The CDR3 contains 15 residues.

This clonotype was picked up many times. The chain recombines TRBV20-1 with TRBJ2-3; D gene uncertain. The V end was cut by 0 bases, the J end by 5 bases, with 9 bases between. Germline V CDR1 and CDR2: DFQATT, SNEGSKA (reference sequence). This CDR3 comprises 13 residues. The CDR3 nucleotides read TGCAGTGCTAGAGACCCAGCTGGAGATACGCAGTATTTT. Translating gives CSARDPAGDTQYF.

This clonotype has a count of ten or more. The chain uses TRBV7-9 and TRBJ2-1; D may match TRBD1 or TRBD2 (5 bases each). Trimming shortened V by 8 bases and J by 9 bases, and 17 bases separated the two germline ends. The germline CDR1 and CDR2 sequences are SEHNR and FQNEAQ (reference sequence). The CDR3 has 13 amino acids. CDR3 sequence: CASSPGLVAEQFF. The CDR3 DNA reads TGTGCCAGCTCTCCGGGGCTAGTAGCTGAGCAGTTCTTC.

A note on this clonotype: A junction end diverges from the germline sequence, so it may reflect a read error. The chain links TRBV5-1 to TRBJ2-7; 7 nucleotides agree with TRBD1. From germline, CDR1 is SGHRS and CDR2 YFSETQ. This CDR3 has 13 residues. The CDR3 DNA follows: TGTGCCAGCAGTGTACAGGGGCTCGACGAGCATTACTTC. Protein sequence: CASSVQGLDEHYF. Full variable domain (rest looked up from reference TRBV5-1 and TRBJ2-7): KAGVTQTPRYLIKTRGQQVTLSCSPISGHRSVSWYQQTPGQGLQFLFEYFSETQRNKGNFPGRFSGRQFSNSRSEMNVSTLELGDSALYLCASSVQGLDEHYFGPGTRLTVT.

This clonotype has ten or more counts. The V gene is TRBV3-1, the J gene TRBJ1-5; D ambiguous. This CDR3 is built from 15 residues. Trimming removed 4 bases from V and 0 bases from J, with 10 bases in between. Per the germline V gene, CDR1 is LGHDT and CDR2 is YNNKEL (reference sequence). The CDR3 sequence is CASSRDPSSNQPQHF. Written as DNA, the CDR3 is TGTGCCAGCAGCCGCGACCCTAGTAGCAATCAGCCCCAGCATTTT.

The DNA of the CDR3 is TGTGCCAGTAGTCCCAGAGGGGTCTACAATGAGCAGTACTTC. Its protein product is CASSPRGVYNEQYF. V is TRBV19 and J is TRBJ2-5; D tentatively reads TRBD1 or TRBD2 (5 bases each). V gave up 5 bases and J gave up 11 bases, with 21 bases separating them. CDR1 and CDR2 from the germline V gene are LNHDA and SQIVND (reference sequence). This CDR3 contains 14 residues. Full variable domain (outside the CDR3, taken from reference TRBV19 and TRBJ2-5): DGGITQSPKYLFRKEGQNVTLSCEQNLNHDAMYWYRQDPGQGLRLIYYSQIVNDFQKGDIAEGYSVSREKKESFPLTVTSAQKNPTAFYLCASSPRGVYNEQYFGPGTRLLVL.

CDR3 nucleotides: TGTGCCTGCATTCCTAAGGGGGGTGGACAAGAGACCCAGTACTTC. Amino acid sequence: CACIPKGGGQETQYF. The J gene is TRBJ2-7, the V gene TRBV6-1; D may match TRBD1 or TRBD2 (6 bases each). The J call may be faulty, since TRBJ2-5 better matches the DNA end. Germline CDR1 reads MNHNS; CDR2 reads SASEGT. The CDR3 is made up of 15 amino acids.

In regard to this clonotype: A read error may account for a junction end that differs from germline. The V call is TRBV28, the J call TRBJ2-1; D remains ambiguous. Germline lookup yields CDR1 MDHEN and CDR2 SYDVKM. The length of the CDR3 is 14 residues. The DNA of the CDR3 is TGTGCCAGCAGTTTCTACCAATCCTATAATCAGCAGATCTTC. The encoded protein is CASSFYQSYNQQIF.

Turning to this clonotype: Given a much more abundant clone one base away, this may be a read error. This chain joins TRBV5-4 and TRBJ2-3; possibly TRBD1 for D (6 bases). The germline CDR1 and CDR2 sequences are SGHNT and YYREEE (reference sequence). V dropped 2 bases and J dropped 0 bases, with 7 bases sitting between them. The CDR3 loop spans 14 amino acids. CDR3 nucleotide sequence: TGTGCCAGCAGCTTTGACAGGAGCACAGATACGCAGTATTTT. Its translation: CASSFDRSTDTQYF.

This clonotype was recorded a few times. The chain has TRBV11-3 and TRBJ2-3, with TRBD2 identical over 11 bases. Germline assignment: CDR1 SGHNT and CDR2 YENEEA. Losses at the gene ends were 5 bases for V and 3 bases for J; bases not matched to a gene: 4. CDR3 length equals 15 residues. The CDR3, as DNA: TGTGCCAGCAGCCAGGTAGCGGGAGGGACAGATACGCAGTATTTT. Its translation is CASSQVAGGTDTQYF.